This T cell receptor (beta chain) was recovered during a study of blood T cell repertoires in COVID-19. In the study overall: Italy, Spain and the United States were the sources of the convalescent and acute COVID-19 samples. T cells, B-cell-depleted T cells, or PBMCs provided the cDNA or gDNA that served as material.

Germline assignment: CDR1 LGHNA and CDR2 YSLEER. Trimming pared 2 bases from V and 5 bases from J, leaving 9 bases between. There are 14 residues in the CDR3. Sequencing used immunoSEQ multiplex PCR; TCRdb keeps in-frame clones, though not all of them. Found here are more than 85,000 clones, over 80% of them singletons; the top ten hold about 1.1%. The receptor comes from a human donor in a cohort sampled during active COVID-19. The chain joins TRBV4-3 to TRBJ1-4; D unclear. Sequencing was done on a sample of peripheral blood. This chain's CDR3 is CASSQSTINEKLFF. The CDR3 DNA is TGCGCCAGCAGCCAATCGACTATAAATGAAAAACTGTTTTTT.